Listed here are 14 T cell receptor beta chains from one sample, sequenced in a study of early T cells in non-severe SARS-CoV-2 infection (dated by TCRdb to the early 2020s). Libraries were made using 5' RACE. Sequencer: NextSeq 500. TCRdb itself trimmed the public reads at Q25 with fastp, ran MiXCR and retained productive beta chains. Entries that share a CDR3 protein sequence are merged under the most common genes and DNA. For this sample the table gives roughly 25,000 distinct CDR3 sequences, of which 4.3% were detected only once. The ten largest clones capture 15% to 18% of the sample. What was sequenced was whole blood. The receptors derive from an adult who was a healthcare worker with PCR-confirmed SARS-CoV-2 infection or an uninfected control (not recorded which).

This clonotype appeared many times. The V gene is TRBV6-2 or TRBV6-3, the J gene TRBJ2-1; 7 nucleotides match TRBD2. Trimming removed 7 bases from V and 2 bases from J; junction bases left unmatched: 11. Germline CDR1 reads MNHEY; CDR2 reads SVGEGT. The CDR3 totals 16 residues. The CDR3 loop reads CASKKREGQAYNEQFF. The CDR3 bases are TGTGCCAGCAAAAAGAGGGAGGGTCAGGCCTACAATGAGCAGTTCTTC.

CDR3: CASSQGARVENTIYF. CDR3 DNA sequence: TGTGCCAGCAGCCAAGGGGCCCGGGTCGAAAACACCATATATTTT. The chain recombines TRBV4-2 with TRBJ1-3; D uncertain. CDR3 length equals 15 residues. Germline lookup yields CDR1 LGHNA and CDR2 YNFKEQ. V was shortened by 1 base and J by 6 bases, with 13 bases between the two germline ends.

This clonotype has only a few counts. The chain has TRBV6-2 or TRBV6-3 and TRBJ2-1; TRBD1 might be the D (5 bases). V lost 7 bases and J 7 bases, leaving 11 bases between the germline ends. This CDR3 has 12 residues. CDR1 is MNHEY and CDR2 is SVGEGT in the germline V gene. CDR3 region: CASKGVGNEQFF. Written as DNA, the CDR3 is TGTGCCAGCAAAGGGGTGGGTAATGAGCAGTTCTTC.

This chain uses TRBV5-1 with TRBJ2-7; D is uncertain. The CDR3 is made up of 14 amino acids. Trimming shortened V by 0 bases and J by 2 bases, and 9 bases separated the two germline ends. In germline, CDR1 is SGHRS, CDR2 YFSETQ. CDR3 nucleotides: TGCGCCAGCAGCTTGGGGTATTCCGCCTACGAGCAGTACTTC. Translation gives CASSLGYSAYEQYF.

The gene calls are TRBV4-3 and TRBJ1-6; no reliable D call. Germline V CDR1 and CDR2: LGHNA, YSLEER. CDR3 length: 12 amino acids. V was clipped by 4 bases and J by 7 bases, with 5 bases between them. The CDR3 DNA is TGCGCCAGCAGCCGAGAGAATTCACCCCTCCACTTT. Protein product: CASSRENSPLHF.

This clonotype was counted many times. The CDR3 region is CASSQTGRNTGELFF. The CDR3 DNA follows: TGTGCCAGCAGCCAGACAGGGCGAAACACCGGGGAGCTGTTTTTT. The genes are TRBV7-3 and TRBJ2-2, with 7 bases matching TRBD1. Germline loops: CDR1 SGHTA, CDR2 FQGTGA. The ends lost 5 bases at V and 2 bases at J; junction bases unmatched: 5. CDR3 length: 15 residues. The variable domain in full, completed from reference TRBV7-3 and TRBJ2-2, reads GAGVSQTPSNKVTEKGKYVELRCDPISGHTALYWYRQSLGQGPEFLIYFQGTGAADDSGLPNDRFFAVRPEGSVSTLKIQRTERGDSAVYLCASSQTGRNTGELFFGEGSRLTVL.

A word on this clonotype: This may arise from a read error, as a much more abundant clone is one base away. V usage is TRBV11-3 and J usage is TRBJ2-3, with 8 bases that match TRBD1. The ends lost 4 bases at V and 2 bases at J; junction bases unmatched: 5. This CDR3 spans 15 amino acids. Germline V gives CDR1 SGHNT, CDR2 YENEEA. CDR3 residues: CASSSTGDVTDTQYF. DNA for the CDR3: TGTGCCAGCAGCTCGACAGGGGACGTCACAGATACGCAGTATTTT.

This clonotype occurred many times. The chain links TRBV7-2 to TRBJ2-7, with 9 bases identical to TRBD2. The CDR3 extends over 14 amino acids. CDR1 and CDR2 from the germline V gene are SGHTA and FQGNSA. J was trimmed by 1 base and V by 5 bases; bases with no gene match: 3. The CDR3 reads CASSRLAGSYEQYF. DNA of the CDR3: TGTGCCAGCAGCCGTCTAGCGGGATCCTACGAGCAGTACTTC.

This clonotype has ten or more counts. The V and J genes are TRBV7-2 and TRBJ2-4; TRBD2 agrees at 8 bases. Germline lookup yields CDR1 SGHTA and CDR2 FQGNSA. Unmatched junction bases numbered 6, after V lost 3 bases and J lost 8 bases. The CDR3 sequence is 14 residues long. The CDR3 loop reads CASSLRLAIDIQYF. CDR3 in DNA: TGTGCCAGCAGCTTGAGACTAGCGATTGACATTCAGTACTTC. Full variable domain (missing parts from reference TRBV7-2 and TRBJ2-4): GAGVSQSPSNKVTEKGKDVELRCDPISGHTALYWYRQSLGQGLEFLIYFQGNSAPDKSGLPSDRFSAERTGGSVSTLTIQRTQQEDSAVYLCASSLRLAIDIQYFGAGTRLSVL.

This clonotype was seen at least ten times. This chain uses TRBV10-3 with TRBJ2-2; 7 bases map to TRBD1. This CDR3 has 13 amino acids. V lost 8 bases to trimming and J lost 3 bases; unmatched junction nucleotides: 3. The V gene's germline CDR1 is ENHRY and CDR2 SYGVKD. DNA for the CDR3: TGTGCCATCGGACAGGCCCACACCGGGGAGCTGTTTTTT. Amino acids: CAIGQAHTGELFF.

In this sample, this clonotype turned up a few times. The chain employs TRBV10-3 and TRBJ2-7; D might be TRBD2 (6 bases). CDR3 length equals 13 residues. Germline assignment: CDR1 ENHRY and CDR2 SYGVKD. Deletions cut 3 bases from V and 3 bases from J, with 9 bases between. CDR3 sequence reads: CAISESSDYEQYF. Written as DNA, the CDR3 is TGTGCCATCAGTGAATCTAGCGACTACGAGCAGTACTTC.

This clonotype occurred a few times. The CDR3 bases are TGCAGCGTCTTGATGGGGGCTGCTGAAGCTTTCTTT. Encoded protein: CSVLMGAAEAFF. V gene TRBV29-1 combines with J gene TRBJ1-1, with D perhaps matching TRBD1 (6 bases). Looked up from germline, CDR1 is SQVTM and CDR2 is ANQGSEA. V was clipped by 6 bases and J by 6 bases, with 14 bases between them. The CDR3 extends over 12 amino acids.

This clonotype appeared many times. V usage is TRBV5-1 and J usage is TRBJ2-7; D gene uncertain. Germline CDR1 reads SGHRS; CDR2 reads YFSETQ. The V end was cut by 10 bases, the J end by 0 bases, with 17 bases between. The CDR3 has 14 residues. CDR3 nucleotide sequence: TGCGCCTCCTCCTCGGACGGCCGCTCCTACGAGCAGTACTTC. Encoded protein: CASSSDGRSYEQYF.

This clonotype was seen repeatedly, ten times or more. The chain joins TRBV18 to TRBJ2-1; maybe TRBD2 (6 bases). Between the trimmed V and J ends, which lost 2 bases and 4 bases, there was a span of 12 bases. Germline V gives CDR1 KGHSH, CDR2 LQKENI. CDR3 length: 15 amino acids. As DNA, the CDR3 is TGTGCCAGCTCACCAGGGACTTCCACTTACAATGAGCAGTTCTTC. Its translation: CASSPGTSTYNEQFF.